The 23 T cell receptor beta chains below were found in one sample sequenced in a study of blood T cell repertoires in COVID-19. The data were produced by immunoSEQ multiplex PCR, yet TCRdb's version contains in-frame clones alone and is incomplete. The repertoire holds 250,000 to 350,000 clones, with just over 85% as singletons. The sequenced material came from peripheral blood. The receptor source for this set is a woman aged 25 to 39 with active or convalescent COVID-19.

The chain joins TRBV7-9 to TRBJ2-4; 9 nucleotides agree with TRBD1. The J segment lost 0 bases and the V segment lost 4 bases, leaving 10 bases of the junction unmatched. The CDR3 runs 18 residues. In germline, CDR1 is SEHNR, CDR2 FQNEAQ (reference sequence). The CDR3 sequence is CASSSFRDRGGAKNIQYF. CDR3 bases: TGTGCCAGCAGCTCCTTTAGAGACAGGGGGGGAGCCAAAAACATTCAGTACTTC.

This chain connects TRBV7-2 to TRBJ2-3; 12 nucleotides agree with TRBD2. J lost 0 bases, V lost 8 bases, and 6 bases had no gene match. Germline CDR1 and CDR2: SGHTA and FQGNSA. The CDR3 spans 16 residues. CDR3 loop: CASETSGGRSTDTQYF. The CDR3 DNA reads TGTGCCAGCGAGACTAGCGGGGGCCGTAGCACAGATACGCAGTATTTT.

The chain's CDR3 is CASRKQGREAFF. CDR3 sequence (DNA): TGTGCCAGCAGAAAGCAGGGGCGGGAGGCTTTCTTT. The genes are TRBV28 and TRBJ1-1; TRBD1 might be the D (6 bases). The germline CDR1 and CDR2 sequences are MDHEN and SYDVKM. The CDR3 length is 12 residues. The V and J ends lost 6 bases and 11 bases respectively, with 16 bases between them.

The rearrangement links TRBV7-2 to TRBJ2-7; a weak D match, TRBD2 (7 bases). The CDR3 runs 13 residues. The germline V gene encodes CDR1 SGHTA and CDR2 FQGNSA. V was clipped by 2 bases and J by 5 bases, with 10 bases between them. The CDR3 here is CASSLIGGHEQYF. The DNA for the CDR3 is TGTGCCAGCAGCTTAATCGGGGGGCACGAGCAGTACTTC.

V gene TRBV6-4 combines with J gene TRBJ2-4; D may be TRBD1 (6 bases). V lost 4 bases and J lost 6, with 13 bases in between. Germline V gene sequence: CDR1 MRHNA, CDR2 SNTAGT. This CDR3 comprises 14 residues. Written as DNA, the CDR3 is TGTGCCAGCAGTGCACAGGGATCAGGAAACATTCAGTACTTC. Its protein is CASSAQGSGNIQYF.

The chain has TRBV3-1 (or the pseudogene TRBV3-2) and TRBJ2-6, with a weak D call TRBD1 (5 bases). CDR3 size: 14 residues. The V and J ends lost 4 bases and 2 bases respectively, with 6 bases between them. CDR1 and CDR2 (germline): LGHDT, YNNKEL (reference sequence). The CDR3 bases are TGTGCCAGCAGCCGGGGCACTGGGGCCAACGTCCTGACTTTC. As protein: CASSRGTGANVLTF.

The chain uses TRBV30 and TRBJ2-4; tentative D call: TRBD1 (6 bases). Trimming left V 0 bases short and J 9 bases short, with 15 bases between. This CDR3 is 14 amino acids long. In germline, CDR1 is GTSNPN, CDR2 SVGIG (reference sequence). The CDR3 bases are TGTGCCTGGAGTGTGTCACAGGGCTGGGGCATTCAGTACTTC. Translation: CAWSVSQGWGIQYF.

This chain uses TRBV7-9 with TRBJ1-1; TRBD1 aligns across 8 bases. Germline assignment: CDR1 SEHNR and CDR2 FQNEAQ (reference sequence). The CDR3 contains 12 residues. With 8 bases clipped from V and 2 bases from J, the junction kept 1 base outside the gene matches. CDR3 nucleotide sequence: TGTGCCAGCGACAGGGGAAACACTGAAGCTTTCTTT. This translates into CASDRGNTEAFF.

V is TRBV9 and J is TRBJ2-5; D gene ambiguous. The CDR3 runs to 15 residues. The germline V gene encodes CDR1 SGDLS and CDR2 YYNGEE. V was pared by 4 bases and J by 5 bases, with 18 bases between. The CDR3 sequence is CASSPRSTTSETQYF. Written as DNA, the CDR3 is TGTGCCAGCAGCCCGAGGAGCACTACCTCCGAGACCCAGTACTTC.

This clone has only a few counts. The chain uses TRBV6-2 or TRBV6-3 and TRBJ1-5; a possible D gene is TRBD1 (6 bases). The CDR3 consists of 14 residues. Deletions cut 2 bases from V and 11 bases from J, with 16 bases between. The germline V gene has CDR1 MNHEY and CDR2 SVGEGT. The CDR3 nucleotides are TGTGCCAGCAGTTACGGGGCCCAAGGGGGGGCCCAGCATTTT. It yields the protein CASSYGAQGGAQHF.

This sequence joins TRBV5-4 and TRBJ2-2, with 9 bases matching TRBD2. Germline CDR1 reads SGHNT; CDR2 reads YYREEE (reference sequence). This CDR3 contains 16 residues. J was trimmed by 7 bases and V by 0 bases; bases with no gene match: 7. The CDR3 here is CASSLGAGGPVGELFF. The CDR3 DNA follows: TGTGCCAGCAGCTTGGGCGCGGGGGGGCCGGTCGGGGAGCTGTTTTTT.

The V call is TRBV7-2, the J call TRBJ1-5, with TRBD1 identical over 9 bases. This CDR3 contains 17 residues. V was pared by 4 bases and J by 2 bases, with 9 bases of the junction left unmatched. The germline gives CDR1 SGHTA, CDR2 FQGNSA. The CDR3 spells CASSSDRGYGGNQPQHF. The CDR3 DNA follows: TGTGCCAGCAGCTCTGACAGGGGGTACGGAGGCAATCAGCCCCAGCATTTT.

The rearrangement uses TRBV9 and TRBJ2-1; 9 bases fit TRBD2. The trim removed 6 bases at V and 4 bases at J, leaving 8 bases unmatched. CDR1 SGDLS and CDR2 YYNGEE come from the germline V gene. The CDR3 is made up of 15 amino acids. The chain's CDR3 is CASTPGAGGYNEQFF. CDR3 DNA: TGTGCCAGCACCCCCGGGGCGGGGGGGTACAATGAGCAGTTCTTC.

This clone was found once. The CDR3, as DNA: TGTGCCAGCAGTTACCCGGGGGGGCGGGCTGAAGCTTTCTTT. It codes for CASSYPGGRAEAFF. The V call is TRBV28, the J call TRBJ1-1, with D perhaps matching TRBD1 (6 bases). V was trimmed by 4 bases and J by 6 bases, leaving 15 bases between them. Germline V CDR1 and CDR2: MDHEN, SYDVKM. The CDR3 is 14 residues long.

V is TRBV2 and J is TRBJ1-1, with D perhaps matching TRBD1 (5 bases). Trimming took off 3 bases at V and 3 bases at J, with 8 bases between the two ends. The CDR3 spans 13 residues. Germline V gene data show CDR1 as SNHLY and CDR2 as FYNNEI. The CDR3 loop is CASSDDRYTEAFF. In DNA form, the CDR3 reads TGTGCCAGCAGTGACGACAGATACACTGAAGCTTTCTTT.

This chain links TRBV7-2 with TRBJ2-7, with 8 bases lining up with TRBD2. The CDR3 is 15 residues long. With V trimmed by 4 bases and J by 4 bases, 9 bases remained unmatched. Germline assignment: CDR1 SGHTA and CDR2 FQGNSA. CDR3 DNA: TGTGCCAGCAGCTCTAGCGGGCCGCAGTCTTACGAGCAGTACTTC. Protein product: CASSSSGPQSYEQYF.

The gene calls are TRBV30 and TRBJ2-7; 9 bases fit TRBD1. Unmatched junction bases numbered 6, after V lost 2 bases and J lost 4 bases. The CDR3 is made up of 14 amino acids. Germline V lookup: CDR1 GTSNPN, CDR2 SVGIG (reference sequence). This CDR3 reads CAWSKQGARYEQYF. The CDR3 DNA reads as TGTGCCTGGAGTAAACAGGGGGCAAGGTACGAGCAGTACTTC.

V is TRBV6-2 or TRBV6-3 and J is TRBJ1-2, with 7 positions matching TRBD1. With 0 bases clipped from V and 5 bases from J, the junction kept 12 bases outside the gene matches. In germline, CDR1 is MNHEY, CDR2 SVGEGT. The CDR3 covers 17 residues. The CDR3 DNA is TGTGCCAGCAGTTACTCGACTTGGTACGACAGGGTGTATGGCTACACCTTC. This translates into CASSYSTWYDRVYGYTF.

In its sample, this clone was seen once. The chain uses TRBV7-9 and TRBJ2-1; 10 nucleotides line up with TRBD1. Germline CDR1 reads SEHNR; CDR2 reads FQNEAQ (reference sequence). V gave up 8 bases and J gave up 7 bases; unmatched junction bases: 8. The CDR3 length is 14 residues. The CDR3 DNA sequence: TGTGCCAGCGGCTACGACAGGGGGCCAAATGAGCAGTTCTTC. Amino acid sequence: CASGYDRGPNEQFF.

The chain employs TRBV28 and TRBJ1-5, with TRBD1 as a possible D gene (5 bases). Germline lookup yields CDR1 MDHEN and CDR2 SYDVKM. The CDR3 sequence is 16 residues long. Trimming left V 4 bases short and J 4 bases short, with 17 bases between. The CDR3 is CASSSPTWGGNQPQHF. The CDR3 nucleotides read TGTGCCAGCAGTTCACCTACCTGGGGCGGAAATCAGCCCCAGCATTTT.

The chain combines TRBV5-6 with TRBJ2-1, with D tentatively TRBD2 (9 bases). The germline V gene has CDR1 SGHDT and CDR2 YYEEEE. The CDR3 runs 16 residues. With 3 bases removed from V and 8 bases from J, the gap between germline ends came to 21 bases. Written as DNA, the CDR3 is TGTGCCAGCAGCTCAGGGGGCGGGACTAGCATCTATGAGCAGTTCTTC. Protein sequence: CASSSGGGTSIYEQFF.

V and J are TRBV7-3 and TRBJ1-5, with D maybe TRBD1 (5 bases). Deletions cut 2 bases from V and 2 bases from J, with 10 bases between. Germline V lookup: CDR1 SGHTA, CDR2 FQGTGA. The CDR3 is made up of 15 amino acids. The CDR3 protein is CASSLQGPRNQPQHF. In DNA, the CDR3 is TGTGCCAGCAGCTTACAGGGTCCCCGCAATCAGCCCCAGCATTTT.

This chain joins TRBV7-2 and TRBJ2-5, with 7 bases identical to TRBD1. The CDR3 is made up of 16 amino acids. CDR1 is SGHTA, CDR2 FQGNSA, per germline. V shed 2 bases and J 5 bases; nucleotides not matched to a gene: 11. CDR3 in amino acids: CASSLNLRGRGETQYF. CDR3 nucleotide sequence: TGTGCCAGCAGCTTAAATTTGCGTGGCAGGGGGGAGACCCAGTACTTC.